This TCR beta chain originates from a study of response to subunit inactivated influenza vaccine. Study results and caveats: Each seasonal influenza vaccination, the authors suggested, recruits few new T cells.

The V and J ends lost 11 bases and 5 bases respectively, with 18 bases between them. The CDR3 extends over 14 amino acids. Germline assignment: CDR1 SNHLY and CDR2 FYNNEI. This clonotype was seen at least ten times. Its antigen is unidentified. In TCRdb, the RT-PCR reads were re-called with MiXCR into one record per CDR3 protein. Among 550,000 to 600,000 distinct CDR3 sequences listed, about 11% were seen once. The chain is built from TRBV2 and TRBJ2-2; tentatively, D is TRBD1 or TRBD2 (5 bases each). The TCR was taken from a man aged 50 to 59 who received an inactivated influenza vaccine. Sequenced material: PBMCs from blood, taken on the day of vaccination. CDR3 sequence reads: CAGRDRYITGELFF. CDR3 DNA: TGTGCCGGAAGGGACCGCTATATAACCGGGGAGCTGTTTTTT.